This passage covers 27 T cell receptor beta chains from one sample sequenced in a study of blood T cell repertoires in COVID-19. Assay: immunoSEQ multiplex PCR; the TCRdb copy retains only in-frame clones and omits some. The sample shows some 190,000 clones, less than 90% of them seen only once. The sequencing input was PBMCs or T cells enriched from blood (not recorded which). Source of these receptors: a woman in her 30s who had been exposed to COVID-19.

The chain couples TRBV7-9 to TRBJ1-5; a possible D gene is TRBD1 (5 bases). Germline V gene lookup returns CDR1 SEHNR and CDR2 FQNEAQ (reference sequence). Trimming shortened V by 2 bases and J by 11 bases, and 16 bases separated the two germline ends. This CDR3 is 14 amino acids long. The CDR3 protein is CASSLNNQGGTQHF. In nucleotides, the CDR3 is TGTGCCAGCAGCTTAAATAATCAGGGCGGTACCCAGCATTTT.

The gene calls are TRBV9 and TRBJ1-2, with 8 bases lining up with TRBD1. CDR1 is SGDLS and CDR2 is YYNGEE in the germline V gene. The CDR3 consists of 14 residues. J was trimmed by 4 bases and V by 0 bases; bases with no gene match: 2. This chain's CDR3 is CASSVVTGGYGYTF. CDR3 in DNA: TGTGCCAGCAGCGTAGTCACAGGGGGCTATGGCTACACCTTC.

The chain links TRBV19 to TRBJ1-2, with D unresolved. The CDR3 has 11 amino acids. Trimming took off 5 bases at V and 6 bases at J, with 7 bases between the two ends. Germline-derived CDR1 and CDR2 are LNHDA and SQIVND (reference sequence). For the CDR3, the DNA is TGTGCCAGTAGTGGGAGTCATGGCTACACCTTC. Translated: CASSGSHGYTF.

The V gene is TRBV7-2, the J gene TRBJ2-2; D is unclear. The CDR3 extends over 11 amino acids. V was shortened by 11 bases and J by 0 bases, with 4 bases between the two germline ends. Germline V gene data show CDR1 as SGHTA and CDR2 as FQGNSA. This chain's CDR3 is CAETNTGELFF. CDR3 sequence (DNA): TGTGCCGAGACGAACACCGGGGAGCTGTTTTTT.

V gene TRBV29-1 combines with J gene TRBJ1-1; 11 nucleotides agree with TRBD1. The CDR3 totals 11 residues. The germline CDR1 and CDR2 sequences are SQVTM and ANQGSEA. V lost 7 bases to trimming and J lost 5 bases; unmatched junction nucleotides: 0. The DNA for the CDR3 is TGCAGCGGGGACAGGGGGACTGAAGCTTTCTTT. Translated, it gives CSGDRGTEAFF.

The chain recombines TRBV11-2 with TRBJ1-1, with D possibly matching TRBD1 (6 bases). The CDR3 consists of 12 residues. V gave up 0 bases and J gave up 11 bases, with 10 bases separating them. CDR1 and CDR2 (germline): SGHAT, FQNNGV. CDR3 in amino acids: CASSLEGADAFF. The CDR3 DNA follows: TGTGCCAGCAGCTTAGAGGGGGCAGACGCTTTCTTT.

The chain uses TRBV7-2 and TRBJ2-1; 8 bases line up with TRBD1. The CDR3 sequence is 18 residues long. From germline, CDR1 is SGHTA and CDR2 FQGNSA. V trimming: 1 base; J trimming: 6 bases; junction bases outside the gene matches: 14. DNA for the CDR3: TGTGCCAGCAGCTTAGGGGGAGGACAGGGTTTACCCCTCAATGAGCAGTTCTTC. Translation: CASSLGGGQGLPLNEQFF.

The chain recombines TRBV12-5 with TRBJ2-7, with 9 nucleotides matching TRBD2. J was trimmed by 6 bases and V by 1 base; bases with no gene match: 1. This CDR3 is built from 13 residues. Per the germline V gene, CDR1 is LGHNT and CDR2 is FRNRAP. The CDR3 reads CASGLGTSVEQYF. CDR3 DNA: TGTGCTAGTGGTTTGGGGACTAGCGTCGAGCAGTACTTC.

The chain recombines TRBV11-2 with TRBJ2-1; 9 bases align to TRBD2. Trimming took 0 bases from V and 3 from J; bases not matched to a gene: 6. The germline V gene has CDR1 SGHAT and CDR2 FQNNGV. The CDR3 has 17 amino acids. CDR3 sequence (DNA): TGTGCCAGCAGCTTAGAGTTCCTAGCGGGGTACTACAATGAGCAGTTCTTC. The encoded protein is CASSLEFLAGYYNEQFF.

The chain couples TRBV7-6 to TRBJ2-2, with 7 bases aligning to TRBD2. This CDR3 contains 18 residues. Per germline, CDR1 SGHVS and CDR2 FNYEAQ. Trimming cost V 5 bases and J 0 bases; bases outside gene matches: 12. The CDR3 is CASSPNVYGLANTGELFF. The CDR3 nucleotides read TGTGCCAGCAGCCCCAACGTATATGGACTAGCGAACACCGGGGAGCTGTTTTTT. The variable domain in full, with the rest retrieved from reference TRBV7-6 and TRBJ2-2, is GAGVSQSPRYKVTKRGQDVALRCDPISGHVSLYWYRQALGQGPEFLTYFNYEAQQDKSGLPNDRFSAERPEGSISTLTIQRTEQRDSAMYRCASSPNVYGLANTGELFFGEGSRLTVL.

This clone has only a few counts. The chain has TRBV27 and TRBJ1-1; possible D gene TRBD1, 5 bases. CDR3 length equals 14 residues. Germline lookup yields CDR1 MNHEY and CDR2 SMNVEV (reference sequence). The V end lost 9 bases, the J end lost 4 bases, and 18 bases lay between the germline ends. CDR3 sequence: CASWQGAWGTEAFF. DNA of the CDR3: TGTGCCAGTTGGCAAGGGGCCTGGGGCACTGAAGCTTTCTTT.

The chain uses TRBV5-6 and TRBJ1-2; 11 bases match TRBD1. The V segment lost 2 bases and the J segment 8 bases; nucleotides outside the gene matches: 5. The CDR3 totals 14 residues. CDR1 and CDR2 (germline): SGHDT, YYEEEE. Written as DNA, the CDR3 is TGTGCCAGCAGCTTAAGGACAGGGGGCTGGGGCTACACCTTC. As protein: CASSLRTGGWGYTF.

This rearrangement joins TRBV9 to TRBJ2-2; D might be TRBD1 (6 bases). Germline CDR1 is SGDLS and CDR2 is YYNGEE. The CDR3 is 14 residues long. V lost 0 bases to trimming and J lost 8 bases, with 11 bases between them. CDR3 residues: CASSVAGASGELFF. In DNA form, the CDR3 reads TGTGCCAGCAGCGTAGCAGGGGCGTCAGGGGAGCTGTTTTTT.

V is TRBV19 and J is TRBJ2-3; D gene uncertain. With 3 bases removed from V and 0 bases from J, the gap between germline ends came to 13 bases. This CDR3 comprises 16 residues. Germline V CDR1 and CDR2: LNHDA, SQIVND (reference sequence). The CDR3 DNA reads TGTGCCAGTAGTATGCGCTGGTCTTATAGCACAGATACGCAGTATTTT. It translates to CASSMRWSYSTDTQYF. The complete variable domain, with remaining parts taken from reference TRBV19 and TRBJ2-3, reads DGGITQSPKYLFRKEGQNVTLSCEQNLNHDAMYWYRQDPGQGLRLIYYSQIVNDFQKGDIAEGYSVSREKKESFPLTVTSAQKNPTAFYLCASSMRWSYSTDTQYFGPGTRLTVL.

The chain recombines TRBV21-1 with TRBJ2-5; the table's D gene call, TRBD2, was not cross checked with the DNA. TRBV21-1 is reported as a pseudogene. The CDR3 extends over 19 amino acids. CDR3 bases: TGTGCCAGCAGTCATAGTGGAACTAGCGGGGGTTTGTACCAAGAGACCCAGTACTTC. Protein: CASSHSGTSGGLYQETQYF.

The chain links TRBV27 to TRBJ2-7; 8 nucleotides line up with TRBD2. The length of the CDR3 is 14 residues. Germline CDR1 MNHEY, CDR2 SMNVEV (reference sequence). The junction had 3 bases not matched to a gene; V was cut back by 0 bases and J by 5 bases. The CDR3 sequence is CASSLSTGGDEQYF. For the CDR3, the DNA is TGTGCCAGCAGTTTATCGACCGGGGGGGACGAGCAGTACTTC.

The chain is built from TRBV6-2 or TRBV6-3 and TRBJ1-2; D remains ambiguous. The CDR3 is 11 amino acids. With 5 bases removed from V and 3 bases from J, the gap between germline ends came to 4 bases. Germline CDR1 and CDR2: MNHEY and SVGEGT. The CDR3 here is CASSRDYGYTF. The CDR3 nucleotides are TGTGCCAGCAGTCGGGACTATGGCTACACCTTC.

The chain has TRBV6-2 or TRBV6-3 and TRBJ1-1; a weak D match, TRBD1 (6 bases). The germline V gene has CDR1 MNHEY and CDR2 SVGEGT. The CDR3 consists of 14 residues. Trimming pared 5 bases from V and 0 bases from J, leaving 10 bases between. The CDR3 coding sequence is TGTGCCAGCAGTCAGGACAGTCTGAACACTGAAGCTTTCTTT. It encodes CASSQDSLNTEAFF.

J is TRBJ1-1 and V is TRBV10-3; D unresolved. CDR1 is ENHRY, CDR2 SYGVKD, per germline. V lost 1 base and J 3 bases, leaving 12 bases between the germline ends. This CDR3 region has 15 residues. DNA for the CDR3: TGTGCCATCAGTGAGTGGCCCAAAAAAGACACTGAAGCTTTCTTT. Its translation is CAISEWPKKDTEAFF.

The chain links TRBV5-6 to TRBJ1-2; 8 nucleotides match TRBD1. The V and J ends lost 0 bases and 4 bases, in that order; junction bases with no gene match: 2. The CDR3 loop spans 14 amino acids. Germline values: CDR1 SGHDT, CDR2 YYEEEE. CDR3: CASSLGQGTYGYTF. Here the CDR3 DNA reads TGTGCCAGCAGCTTGGGACAGGGGACCTATGGCTACACCTTC.

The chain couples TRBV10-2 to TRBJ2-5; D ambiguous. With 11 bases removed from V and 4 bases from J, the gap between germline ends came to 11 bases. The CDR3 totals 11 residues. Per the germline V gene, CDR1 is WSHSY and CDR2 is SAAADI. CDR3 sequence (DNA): TGCGCCGTCGAGGAAGGAGAGACCCAGTACTTC. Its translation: CAVEEGETQYF.

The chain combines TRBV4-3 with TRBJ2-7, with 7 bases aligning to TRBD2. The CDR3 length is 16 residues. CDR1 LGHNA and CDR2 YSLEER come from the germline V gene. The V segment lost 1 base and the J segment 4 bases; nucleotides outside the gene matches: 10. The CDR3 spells CASSQGLVAGGYEQYF. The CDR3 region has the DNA TGCGCCAGCAGCCAAGGATTAGTAGCGGGCGGGTACGAGCAGTACTTC.

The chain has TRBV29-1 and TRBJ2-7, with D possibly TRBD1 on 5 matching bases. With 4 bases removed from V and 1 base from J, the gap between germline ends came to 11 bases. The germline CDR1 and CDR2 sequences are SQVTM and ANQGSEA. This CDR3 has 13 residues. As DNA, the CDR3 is TGCAGCGTTGGGAACAGGCTGTCCTACGAGCAGTACTTC. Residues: CSVGNRLSYEQYF.

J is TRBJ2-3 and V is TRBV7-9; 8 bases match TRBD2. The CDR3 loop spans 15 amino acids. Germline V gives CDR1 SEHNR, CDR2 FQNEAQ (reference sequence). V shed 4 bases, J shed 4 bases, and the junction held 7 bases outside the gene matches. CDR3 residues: CASSSGGLAADTQYF. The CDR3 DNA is TGTGCCAGCAGCTCGGGCGGACTAGCTGCAGATACGCAGTATTTT. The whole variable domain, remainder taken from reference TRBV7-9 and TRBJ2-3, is DTGVSQNPRHKITKRGQNVTFRCDPISEHNRLYWYRQTLGQGPEFLTYFQNEAQLEKSRLLSDRFSAERPKGSFSTLEIQRTEQGDSAMYLCASSSGGLAADTQYFGPGTRLTVL.

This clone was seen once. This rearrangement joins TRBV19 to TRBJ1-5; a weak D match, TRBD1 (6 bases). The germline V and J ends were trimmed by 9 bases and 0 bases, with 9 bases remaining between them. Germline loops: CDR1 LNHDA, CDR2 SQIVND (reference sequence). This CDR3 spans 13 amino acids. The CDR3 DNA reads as TGTGCCAGCAGGGACATTAGCAATCAGCCCCAGCATTTT. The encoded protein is CASRDISNQPQHF.

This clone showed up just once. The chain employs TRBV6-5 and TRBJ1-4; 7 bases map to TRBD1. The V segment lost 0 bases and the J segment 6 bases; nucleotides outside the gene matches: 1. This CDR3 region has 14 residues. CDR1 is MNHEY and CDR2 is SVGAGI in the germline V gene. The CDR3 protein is CASSYSQGYEKLFF. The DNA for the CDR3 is TGTGCCAGCAGTTACTCACAGGGGTATGAAAAACTGTTTTTT.

The CDR3 DNA follows: TGCGCCAGCAGCTCCGACAGGGGCACAGATACGCAGTATTTT. It encodes CASSSDRGTDTQYF. The V and J genes are TRBV5-1 and TRBJ2-3; 7 positions agree with TRBD1. Unmatched junction bases numbered 2, after V lost 3 bases and J lost 1 base. CDR3 length: 14 amino acids. Germline lookup yields CDR1 SGHRS and CDR2 YFSETQ.